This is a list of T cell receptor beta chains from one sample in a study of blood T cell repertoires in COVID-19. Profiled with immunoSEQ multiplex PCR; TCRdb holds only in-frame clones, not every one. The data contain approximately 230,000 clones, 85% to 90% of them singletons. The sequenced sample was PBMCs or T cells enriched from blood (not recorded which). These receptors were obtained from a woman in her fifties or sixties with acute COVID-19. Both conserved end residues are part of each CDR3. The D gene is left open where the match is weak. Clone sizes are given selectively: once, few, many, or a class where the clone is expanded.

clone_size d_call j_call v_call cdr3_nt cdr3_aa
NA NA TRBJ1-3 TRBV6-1 TGTGCCAGCAGTGAAGCGCAAGAGGGCCCTGGAAACACCATATATTTT CASSEAQEGPGNTIYF
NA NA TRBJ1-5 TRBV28 TGTGCCAGCAGTCCACAGATAGGGAGAAACAATCAGCCCCAGCATTTT CASSPQIGRNNQPQHF
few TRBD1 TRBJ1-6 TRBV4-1 TGCGCCAGCAGCCCCTCCGGGACAGGGAATTCACCCCTCCACTTT CASSPSGTGNSPLHF
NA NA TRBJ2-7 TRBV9 TGTGCCAGCAGCCCATCCGCGACTAGTAACGAGCAGTACTTC CASSPSATSNEQYF
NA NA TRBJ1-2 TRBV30 TGTGCCTGGAGTGATACAGGGCGCTATGGCTACACCTTC CAWSDTGRYGYTF
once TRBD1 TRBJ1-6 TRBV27 TGTGCCAGCAGTTTAAACAGGGGCATGTCACCCCTCCACTTT CASSLNRGMSPLHF
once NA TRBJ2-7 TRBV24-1 TGTGCCACCAGTGATGGGGGCCCACCCTACGAGCAGTACTTC CATSDGGPPYEQYF
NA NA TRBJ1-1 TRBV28 TGTGCCAGCAGTTTCCGGGGGGGGAACACTGAAGCTTTCTTT CASSFRGGNTEAFF
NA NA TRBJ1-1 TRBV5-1 TGCGCCAGCAGCCAGGGTGTGGGGAACACTGAAGCTTTCTTT CASSQGVGNTEAFF
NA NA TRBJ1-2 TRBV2 TGTGCCAGCACCGAGCGGGTCTTCTATGGCTACACCTTC CASTERVFYGYTF
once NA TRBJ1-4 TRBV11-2 TGTGCCAGCAGGTCAGAGGTGGTCTCGGAAAAACTGTTTTTT CASRSEVVSEKLFF
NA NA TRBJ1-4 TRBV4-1 TGCGCCAGCAGCCAAGAAGTAGCAGGGTCTAATGAAAAACTGTTTTTT CASSQEVAGSNEKLFF
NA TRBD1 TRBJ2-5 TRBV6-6 TGTGCCAGCTCAGTCCCGGGAAACAGGGGAGAGACCCAGTACTTC CASSVPGNRGETQYF
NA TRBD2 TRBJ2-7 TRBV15 TGTGCCACCAGCAGAGATCGACCTACTAGCGGGACCTACGAGCAGTACTTC CATSRDRPTSGTYEQYF
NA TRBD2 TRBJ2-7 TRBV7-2 TGTGCCAGCAGCCTTACGACTAGCGGGAGTTCCCCCTGGGGGGAGCAGTACTTC CASSLTTSGSSPWGEQYF
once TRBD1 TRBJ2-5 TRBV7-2 TGTGCCAGCTCCAATGGGACAGTCCGGTGGGCCCAGTACTTC CASSNGTVRWAQYF
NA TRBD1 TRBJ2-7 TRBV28 TGTGCCAGCACCTGGCGGCGACAGGGCGAGCAGTACTTC CASTWRRQGEQYF
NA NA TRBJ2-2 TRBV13 TGTGCCAGCAGCTTCAGGGTTTCCGGGGAGCTGTTTTTT CASSFRVSGELFF
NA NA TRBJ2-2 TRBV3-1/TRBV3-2 TGTGCCAGCAGCCCAGTACTATTGAACACCGGGGAGCTGTTTTTT CASSPVLLNTGELFF
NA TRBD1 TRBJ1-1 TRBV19 TGTGCCAGTAGTAGCCAGGGGGCGCTTTTAGCTTTCTTT CASSSQGALLAFF
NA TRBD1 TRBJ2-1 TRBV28 TGTGCCAGCACCGTCGGAACAGGGGGCTCCTACAATGAGCAGTTCTTC CASTVGTGGSYNEQFF
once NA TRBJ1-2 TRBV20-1 TGCAGTGCTAGTTTACCCAGGAACTATGGCTACACCTTC CSASLPRNYGYTF
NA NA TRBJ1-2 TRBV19 TGTGCCAGTAGTTCGCGGGGCCCCTACTATGGCTACACCTTC CASSSRGPYYGYTF
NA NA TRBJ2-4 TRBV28 TGTGCCAGCAGTTTGACAACCGCCAAAAACATTCAGTACTTC CASSLTTAKNIQYF
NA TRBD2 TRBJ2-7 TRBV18 TGTGCCAGCTCACCAGGGACTAGCGGGAACGAGCAGTACTTC CASSPGTSGNEQYF
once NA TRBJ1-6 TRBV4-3 TGCGCCAGCAGCCAAGATCGGGTCTCCTATAATTCACCCCTCCACTTT CASSQDRVSYNSPLHF
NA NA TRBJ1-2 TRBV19 TGTGCCAGTAGTAGAATGATCCAGGGGTCGGAAGGCTACACCTTC CASSRMIQGSEGYTF
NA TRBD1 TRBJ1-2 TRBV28 TGTGCCAGCAGTTTGCGGGACAGGGGGATCTATGGCTACACCTTC CASSLRDRGIYGYTF
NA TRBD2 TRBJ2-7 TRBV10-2 TGCGCCAGCAGCGGGACTAGCGGAATCCCATCCTACGAGCAGTACTTC CASSGTSGIPSYEQYF
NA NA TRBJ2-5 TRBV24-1 TGTGCCACCAGTGATACTATTGGGTCGCAAGAGACCCAGTACTTC CATSDTIGSQETQYF
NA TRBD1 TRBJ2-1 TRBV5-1 TGCGCCAGCAGCTTAACCGGGACAGTATTTATCAGTGAGCAGTTCTTC CASSLTGTVFISEQFF
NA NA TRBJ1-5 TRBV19 TGTGCCAGTAGTATCCTCAGGGGCCAGGATAGCAATCAGCCCCAGCATTTT CASSILRGQDSNQPQHF
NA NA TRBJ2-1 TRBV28 TGTGCCAGCAGTTTACAGGGCGTCTACAATGAGCAGTTCTTC CASSLQGVYNEQFF